This section outlines one TCR beta chain sequence together with its context. No antigen is known for it. Assay: immunoSEQ multiplex PCR; the TCRdb copy retains only in-frame clones and omits some. The data contain some 98,000 clones, about nine tenths of them singletons. The data originate from a study of OX40 agonist ivuxolimab in advanced cancers. Study overall: Each patient was given ivuxolimab into a vein every 2 weeks, at 0.01 to 10 mg/kg. A partial response was reached by three patients: one with hepatocellular carcinoma and two with cutaneous melanoma. General study findings and limits: Clones of CD4+ and CD8+ blood T cells grew by week 6 at doses of 0.1 to 3.0 mg/kg. Certain nonresponders likewise exhibited a low normalized T-cell clonal expansion.

Trimming took 4 bases from V and 4 from J; bases not matched to a gene: 12. The germline V gene has CDR1 MGHRA and CDR2 YSYEKL. The CDR3 has 16 residues. The rearrangement joins TRBV4-1 to TRBJ1-1, with 7 bases lining up with TRBD1. Sequenced material: CD4+ or CD8+ T cells sorted from blood, taken in a trial of the OX40 agonist ivuxolimab. The source of this sequence is an adult with an advanced solid tumor such as melanoma, head and neck, liver or kidney cancer. The CDR3 protein is CASSLLMGQMGTEAFF. The CDR3 bases are TGCGCCAGCAGCCTCCTAATGGGACAGATGGGCACTGAAGCTTTCTTT.